The source of this T cell receptor beta chain is a study of cytomegalovirus exposure and HLA in healthy donors. Whole-study results and caveats: Later analysis reportedly placed an Asian-associated ancestry cluster below the approximately 700-donor mean in N-insertions.

Trimming removed 2 bases from V and 2 bases from J, with 5 bases in between. Looked up from germline, CDR1 is SGHRS and CDR2 is YFSETQ. The CDR3 spans 13 residues. This PCR relied on a set of 60 Vbeta primers and 13 Jbeta primers. The assay was immunoSEQ multiplex PCR, and TCRdb's table has in-frame clones only and misses some. The specimen's table records some 67,000 clones. Points on this clone: The antigen remains unidentified.

The rearrangement joins TRBV5-1 to TRBJ2-1; weak D call: TRBD2 (5 bases). The specimen was PBMCs. The receptor was derived from a woman in her 30s in good health and CMV-seronegative. In DNA form, the CDR3 reads TGCGCCAGCAGCTTCGGGACCTACAATGAGCAGTTCTTC. This codes for CASSFGTYNEQFF.